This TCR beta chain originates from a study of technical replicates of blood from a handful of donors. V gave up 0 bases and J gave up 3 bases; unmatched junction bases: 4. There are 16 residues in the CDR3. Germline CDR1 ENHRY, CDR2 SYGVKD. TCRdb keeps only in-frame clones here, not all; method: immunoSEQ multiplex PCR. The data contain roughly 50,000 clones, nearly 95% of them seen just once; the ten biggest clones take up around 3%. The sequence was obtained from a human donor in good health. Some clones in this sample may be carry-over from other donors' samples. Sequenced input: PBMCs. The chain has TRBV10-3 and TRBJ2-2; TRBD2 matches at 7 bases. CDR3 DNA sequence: TGTGCCATCAGTGAGTCTAAGCGGGGAGACACCGGGGAGCTGTTTTTT. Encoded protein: CAISESKRGDTGELFF.